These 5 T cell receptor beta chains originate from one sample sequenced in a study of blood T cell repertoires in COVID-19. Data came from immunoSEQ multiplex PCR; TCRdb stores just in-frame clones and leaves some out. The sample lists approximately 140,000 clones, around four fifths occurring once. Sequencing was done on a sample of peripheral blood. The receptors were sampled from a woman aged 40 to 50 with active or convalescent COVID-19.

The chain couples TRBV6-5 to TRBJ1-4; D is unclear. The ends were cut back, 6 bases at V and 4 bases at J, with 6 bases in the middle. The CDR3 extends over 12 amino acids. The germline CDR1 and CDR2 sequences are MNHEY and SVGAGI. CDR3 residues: CASRAGNEKLFF. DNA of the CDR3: TGTGCCAGCAGAGCGGGTAATGAAAAACTGTTTTTT.

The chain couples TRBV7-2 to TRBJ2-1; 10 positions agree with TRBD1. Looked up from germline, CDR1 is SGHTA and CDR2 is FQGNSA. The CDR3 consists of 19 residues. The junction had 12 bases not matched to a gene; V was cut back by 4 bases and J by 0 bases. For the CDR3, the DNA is TGTGCCAGCAGCTCCCGGGACAGGGGTTTTGGGAGCTCCTACAATGAGCAGTTCTTC. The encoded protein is CASSSRDRGFGSSYNEQFF.

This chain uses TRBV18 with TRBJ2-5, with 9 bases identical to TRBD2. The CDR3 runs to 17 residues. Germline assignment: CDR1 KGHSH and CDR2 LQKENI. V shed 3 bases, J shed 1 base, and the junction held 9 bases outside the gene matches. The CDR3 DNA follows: TGTGCCAGCTCACCCCAGGTGAGCGGGGGGACCCAAGAGACCCAGTACTTC. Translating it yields CASSPQVSGGTQETQYF.

Written as DNA, the CDR3 is TGTGCCAGCAGTTTTCTCGGACAGGGAAGTGGGGAAAAACTGTTTTTT. This translates into CASSFLGQGSGEKLFF. The V and J genes are TRBV28 and TRBJ1-4, with 8 bases that match TRBD1. J gave up 8 bases and V 3 bases, and 11 bases lay outside the gene matches. CDR3 length: 16 residues. The V gene's germline CDR1 is MDHEN and CDR2 SYDVKM.

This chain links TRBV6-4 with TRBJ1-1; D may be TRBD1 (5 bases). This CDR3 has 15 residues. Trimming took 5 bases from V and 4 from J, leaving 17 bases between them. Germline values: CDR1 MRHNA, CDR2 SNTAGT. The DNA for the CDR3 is TGTGCCAGCAGTCCCCGGGGGGACCTGAGCACTGAAGCTTTCTTT. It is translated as CASSPRGDLSTEAFF.